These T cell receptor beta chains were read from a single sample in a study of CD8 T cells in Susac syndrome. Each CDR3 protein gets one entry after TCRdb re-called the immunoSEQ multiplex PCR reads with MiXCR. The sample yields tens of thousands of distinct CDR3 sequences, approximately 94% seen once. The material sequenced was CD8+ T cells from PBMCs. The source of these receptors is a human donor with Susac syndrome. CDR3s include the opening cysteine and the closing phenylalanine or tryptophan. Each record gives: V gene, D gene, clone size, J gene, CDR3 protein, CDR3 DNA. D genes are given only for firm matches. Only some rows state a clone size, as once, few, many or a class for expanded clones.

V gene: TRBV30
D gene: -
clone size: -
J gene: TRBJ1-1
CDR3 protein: CAWRVTGARNTEAFF
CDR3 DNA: TGTGCCTGGAGAGTCACCGGGGCCCGTAACACTGAAGCTTTCTTT

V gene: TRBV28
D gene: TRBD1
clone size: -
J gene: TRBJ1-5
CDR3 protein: CASSLPNRGFWHF
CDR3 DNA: TGTGCCAGCAGTTTACCCAACAGGGGTTTCTGGCATTTT

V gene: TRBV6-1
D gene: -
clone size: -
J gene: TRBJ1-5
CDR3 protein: CASSEDRSYSNQPQHF
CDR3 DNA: TGTGCCAGCAGTGAAGATAGGAGTTATAGCAATCAGCCCCAGCATTTT

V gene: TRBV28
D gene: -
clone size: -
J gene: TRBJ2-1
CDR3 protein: CASSSRTAPKQFF
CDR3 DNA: TGTGCCAGCAGTTCCCGGACAGCCCCTAAGCAGTTCTTC

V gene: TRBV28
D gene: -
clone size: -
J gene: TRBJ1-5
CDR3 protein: CASSGGGSNQPQHF
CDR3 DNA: TGTGCCAGCAGTGGGGGGGGTAGCAATCAGCCCCAGCATTTT

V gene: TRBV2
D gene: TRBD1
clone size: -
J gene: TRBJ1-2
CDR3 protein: CASSEEGAPGYTF
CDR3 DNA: TGTGCCAGCAGTGAAGAGGGGGCGCCTGGCTACACCTTC

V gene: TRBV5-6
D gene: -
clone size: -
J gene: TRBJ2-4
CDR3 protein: CASSIQGNIQYF
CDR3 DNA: TGTGCCAGCAGCATACAGGGTAACATTCAGTACTTC

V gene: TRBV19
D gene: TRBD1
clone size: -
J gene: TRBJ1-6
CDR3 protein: CASSPGQGFSPLHF
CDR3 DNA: TGTGCCAGTAGTCCGGGACAGGGTTTTTCACCCCTCCACTTT

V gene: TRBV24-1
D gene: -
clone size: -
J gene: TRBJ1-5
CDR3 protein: CATSDLGNSQPQHF
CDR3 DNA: TGTGCCACCAGTGATTTGGGCAACAGCCAGCCCCAGCATTTT

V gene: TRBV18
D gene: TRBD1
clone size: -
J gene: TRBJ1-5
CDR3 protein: CASREGQGGNQPQHF
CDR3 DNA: TGTGCCAGCAGAGAGGGACAGGGCGGCAATCAGCCCCAGCATTTT

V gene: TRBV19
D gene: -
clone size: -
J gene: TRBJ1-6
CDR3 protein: CASRDRTNSPLHF
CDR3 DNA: TGTGCCAGTAGAGACAGGACTAATTCACCCCTCCACTTT

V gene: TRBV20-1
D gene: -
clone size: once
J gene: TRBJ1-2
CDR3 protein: CSATRTGPAYGYTF
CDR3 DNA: TGCAGTGCGACTCGAACCGGCCCCGCCTATGGCTACACCTTC

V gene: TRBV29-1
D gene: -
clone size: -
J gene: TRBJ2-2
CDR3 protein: CSVWAPNTGELFF
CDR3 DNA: TGCAGCGTTTGGGCGCCGAACACCGGGGAGCTGTTTTTT

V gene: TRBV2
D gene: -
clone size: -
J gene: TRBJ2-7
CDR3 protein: CASRPRRGGYEQYF
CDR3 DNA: TGTGCCAGCAGACCTCGGAGGGGAGGCTACGAGCAGTACTTC

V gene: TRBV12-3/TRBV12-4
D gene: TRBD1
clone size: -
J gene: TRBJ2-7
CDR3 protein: CASSSPGQGAYEQYF
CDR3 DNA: TGTGCCAGCAGTTCACCGGGACAGGGGGCCTACGAGCAGTACTTC

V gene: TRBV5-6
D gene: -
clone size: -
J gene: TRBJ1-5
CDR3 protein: CASSFWVHSFRGDPAQHF
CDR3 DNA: TGTGCCAGCAGCTTTTGGGTCCATTCTTTTCGGGGCGATCCGGCCCAGCATTTT

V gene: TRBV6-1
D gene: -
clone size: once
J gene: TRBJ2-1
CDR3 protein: CASTDRGSLAYNEQFF
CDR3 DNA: TGTGCCAGCACCGATCGGGGGTCCCTAGCCTACAATGAGCAGTTCTTC

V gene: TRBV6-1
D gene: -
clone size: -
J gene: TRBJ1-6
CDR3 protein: CASRGGIGSSYNSPLHF
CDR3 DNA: TGTGCCAGCAGGGGGGGAATAGGGAGCTCCTATAATTCACCCCTCCACTTT

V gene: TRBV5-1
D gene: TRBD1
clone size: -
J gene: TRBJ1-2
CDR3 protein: CASSLRDRSNYGYTF
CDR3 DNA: TGCGCCAGCAGCCTCCGGGACAGGTCTAACTATGGCTACACCTTC

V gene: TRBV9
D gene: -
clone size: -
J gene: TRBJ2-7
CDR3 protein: CASSVGGRPRDEQYF
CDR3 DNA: TGTGCCAGCAGCGTAGGGGGAAGGCCCCGGGACGAGCAGTACTTC

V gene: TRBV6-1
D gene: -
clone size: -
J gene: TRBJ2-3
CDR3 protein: CASSEGDWDTQYF
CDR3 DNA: TGTGCCAGCAGCGAGGGGGATTGGGATACGCAGTATTTT

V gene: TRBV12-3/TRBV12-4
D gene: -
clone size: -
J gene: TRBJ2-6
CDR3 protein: CASGDGRSGANVLTF
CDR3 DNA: TGTGCCAGCGGGGACGGACGATCTGGGGCCAACGTCCTGACTTTC

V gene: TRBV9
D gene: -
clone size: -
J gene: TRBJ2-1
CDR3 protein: CASSQTSYNEQFF
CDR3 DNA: TGTGCCAGCAGCCAAACTTCCTACAATGAGCAGTTCTTC

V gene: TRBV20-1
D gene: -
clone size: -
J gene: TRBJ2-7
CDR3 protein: CSAPPQGLYEQYF
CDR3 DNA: TGCAGTGCTCCGCCGCAGGGGTTGTACGAGCAGTACTTC

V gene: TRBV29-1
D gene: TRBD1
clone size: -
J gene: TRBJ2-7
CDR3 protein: CSVAGGVYEQYF
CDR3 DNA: TGCAGCGTTGCAGGGGGCGTCTACGAGCAGTACTTC

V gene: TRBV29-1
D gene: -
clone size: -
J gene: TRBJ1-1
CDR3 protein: CSQERTGGTEAFF
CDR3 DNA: TGCAGCCAGGAGAGGACCGGCGGCACTGAAGCTTTCTTT

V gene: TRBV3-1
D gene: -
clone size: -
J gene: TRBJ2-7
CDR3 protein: CASSQDRLRGLSYEQYF
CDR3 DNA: TGTGCCAGCAGCCAAGATCGGCTAAGGGGACTCAGCTACGAGCAGTACTTC

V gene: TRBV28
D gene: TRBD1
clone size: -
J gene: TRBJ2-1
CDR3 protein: CASSSPDREDEQFF
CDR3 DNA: TGTGCCAGCAGTTCTCCGGACAGGGAGGATGAGCAGTTCTTC

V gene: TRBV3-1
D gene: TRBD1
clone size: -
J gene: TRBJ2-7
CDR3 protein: CASSEHRGQEQYF
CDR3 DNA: TGTGCCAGCAGCGAACACAGGGGGCAAGAGCAGTACTTC

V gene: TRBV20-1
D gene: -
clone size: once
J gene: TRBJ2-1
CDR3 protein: CSAISPGRGEQFF
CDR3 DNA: TGCAGTGCTATATCTCCGGGGAGAGGTGAGCAGTTCTTC

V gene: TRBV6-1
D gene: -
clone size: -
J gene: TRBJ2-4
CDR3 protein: CASSYGTPIENIQYF
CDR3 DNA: TGTGCCAGCAGCTACGGGACGCCGATCGAAAACATTCAGTACTTC

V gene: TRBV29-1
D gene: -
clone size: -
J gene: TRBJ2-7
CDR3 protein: CSAGLRTSRYEQYF
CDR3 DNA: TGCAGCGCGGGGCTTAGAACCTCCCGCTACGAGCAGTACTTC

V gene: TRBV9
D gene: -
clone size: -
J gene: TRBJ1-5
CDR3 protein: CASSADPTREEQPQHF
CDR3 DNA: TGTGCCAGCAGCGCGGACCCCACCAGGGAGGAACAGCCCCAGCATTTT

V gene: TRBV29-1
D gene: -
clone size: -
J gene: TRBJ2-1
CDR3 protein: CSVGSSYNEQFF
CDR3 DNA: TGCAGCGTTGGGAGCTCCTACAATGAGCAGTTCTTC

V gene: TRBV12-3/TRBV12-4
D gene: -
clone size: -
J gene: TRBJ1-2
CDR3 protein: CADDWGGADGYTF
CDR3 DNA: TGTGCCGACGACTGGGGGGGAGCAGATGGCTACACCTTC